The 21 T cell receptor beta chains given below trace back to one sample, sequenced in a study of shared clonotypes between healthy human individuals. The protocol was immunoSEQ multiplex PCR, while the TCRdb copy is restricted to in-frame clones and leaves out a portion. This table holds about 2.1 million clones, 85% to 95% found once. Terminally differentiated effector memory CD45RA+ cells were left out of the naive CD8 fraction, which was CD45RO-negative and positively selected for CCR7. Specimen: naive CD8+ T cells from PBMCs. The receptors derive from a man aged 18 to 29 in good health. Some clones in this sample may be carry-over from other donors' samples.

This rearrangement joins TRBV28 to TRBJ2-7; D is unclear. Germline CDR1 reads MDHEN; CDR2 reads SYDVKM. The CDR3 spans 11 residues. Trimming took off 5 bases at V and 6 bases at J, with 8 bases between the two ends. This CDR3 reads CASSPWGEQYF. Here the CDR3 DNA reads TGTGCCAGCAGTCCATGGGGCGAGCAGTACTTC.

Remarks on this clone: The same CDR3 can be traced to other DNA sequences in this sample. The V gene is TRBV9, the J gene TRBJ2-2, with TRBD2 identical over 7 bases. The germline V gene encodes CDR1 SGDLS and CDR2 YYNGEE. The junction had 2 bases not matched to a gene; V was cut back by 3 bases and J by 0 bases. The CDR3 sequence is 15 residues long. The DNA for the CDR3 is TGTGCCAGCAGCGCGGGGACTACGAACACCGGGGAGCTGTTTTTT. This encodes CASSAGTTNTGELFF.

The V call is TRBV6-1, the J call TRBJ1-5; tentatively, D is TRBD1 (5 bases). The CDR3 consists of 15 residues. CDR1 and CDR2 (germline): MNHNS, SASEGT. V lost 0 bases and J 6 bases, leaving 12 bases between the germline ends. Here the CDR3 DNA reads TGTGCCAGCAGTGAAGCGAGAGCAGGGTCTCAGCCCCAGCATTTT. It codes for CASSEARAGSQPQHF.

J is TRBJ2-1 and V is TRBV9; D is unclear. Trimming pared 0 bases from V and 10 bases from J, leaving 8 bases between. The germline gives CDR1 SGDLS, CDR2 YYNGEE. The CDR3 runs to 12 residues. CDR3 in amino acids: CASSVGIGEQFF. The CDR3 nucleotides read TGTGCCAGCAGCGTAGGGATCGGGGAGCAGTTCTTC.

CDR3 sequence: CASSPGQGAWGQPQHF. CDR3 DNA: TGCGCCAGCAGCCCTGGACAGGGGGCCTGGGGTCAGCCCCAGCATTTT. The gene calls are TRBV5-1 and TRBJ1-5; 11 positions agree with TRBD1. Losses at the gene ends were 4 bases for V and 6 bases for J; bases not matched to a gene: 9. CDR1 is SGHRS, CDR2 YFSETQ, per germline. The CDR3 is 16 residues long.

The chain couples TRBV4-1 to TRBJ1-5; D remains ambiguous. The V gene's germline CDR1 is MGHRA and CDR2 YSYEKL. The V and J ends lost 0 bases and 3 bases respectively, with 6 bases between them. The CDR3 totals 14 residues. The DNA of the CDR3 is TGCGCCAGCAGCCAAGAGGCCACCAATCAGCCCCAGCATTTT. It codes for CASSQEATNQPQHF.

The gene calls are TRBV28 and TRBJ1-5; D gene uncertain. The germline V gene encodes CDR1 MDHEN and CDR2 SYDVKM. V was cut by 5 bases and J by 4 bases, with 15 bases left in between. The CDR3 runs to 15 residues. The CDR3 DNA reads as TGTGCCAGCAGTATACCACGCCAGAGAAATCAGCCCCAGCATTTT. Encoded protein: CASSIPRQRNQPQHF.

This clone was picked up one time. The V gene is TRBV7-6, the J gene TRBJ2-2, with D unclear. The CDR3 is made up of 16 amino acids. The ends were cut back, 6 bases at V and 0 bases at J, with 14 bases in the middle. Germline V lookup: CDR1 SGHVS, CDR2 FNYEAQ. As DNA, the CDR3 is TGTGCCAGCAGTTCACCCGAACTACCGAACACCGGGGAGCTGTTTTTT. It translates to CASSSPELPNTGELFF. Full variable domain (missing parts from reference TRBV7-6 and TRBJ2-2): GAGVSQSPRYKVTKRGQDVALRCDPISGHVSLYWYRQALGQGPEFLTYFNYEAQQDKSGLPNDRFSAERPEGSISTLTIQRTEQRDSAMYRCASSSPELPNTGELFFGEGSRLTVL.

The CDR3, as DNA: TGTGCCATCAGTGACCCCTTTGGGGACCCAAGGCGGATGGGCTACACCTTC. It specifies CAISDPFGDPRRMGYTF. The chain combines TRBV10-3 with TRBJ1-2, with D perhaps matching TRBD1 (5 bases). The CDR3 has 17 amino acids. Trimming took 3 bases from V and 8 from J, leaving 25 bases between them. Germline-derived CDR1 and CDR2 are ENHRY and SYGVKD.

The rearrangement joins TRBV19 to TRBJ1-1; 11 bases line up with TRBD1. From germline, CDR1 is LNHDA and CDR2 SQIVND (reference sequence). V shed 5 bases, J shed 0 bases, and the junction held 20 bases outside the gene matches. The CDR3 length is 21 residues. The CDR3 here is CASSFPPGQGVERGMNTEAFF. The CDR3 DNA reads TGTGCCAGTAGTTTCCCGCCGGGACAGGGGGTTGAGAGAGGTATGAACACTGAAGCTTTCTTT.

This clone was observed once. The chain employs TRBV4-3 and TRBJ2-1; 12 bases line up with TRBD2. Germline V CDR1 and CDR2: LGHNA, YSLEER. The CDR3 is 15 residues long. Trimming took 4 bases from V and 8 from J; bases not matched to a gene: 6. The CDR3 protein is CASSRLAGVADEQFF. CDR3 DNA sequence: TGCGCCAGCAGCCGACTAGCGGGAGTCGCGGATGAGCAGTTCTTC.

The chain carries TRBV10-2 and TRBJ2-1; 14 bases agree with TRBD2. The V segment lost 6 bases and the J segment 8 bases; nucleotides outside the gene matches: 15. CDR1 is WSHSY, CDR2 SAAADI, per germline. The CDR3 is made up of 18 amino acids. The CDR3 protein is CASREPSTSGRAYDEQFF. CDR3 DNA: TGCGCCAGCAGGGAACCCTCGACTAGCGGGAGGGCCTATGATGAGCAGTTCTTC.

This clone was found once. V is TRBV11-2 and J is TRBJ1-6; the match to TRBD1 covers 7 bases. This CDR3 region has 15 residues. Germline CDR1 SGHAT, CDR2 FQNNGV. With V trimmed by 5 bases and J by 8 bases, 9 bases remained unmatched. For the CDR3, the DNA is TGTGCCAGCAGCCTAAAGGGGGCAATGGATTCACCCCTCCACTTT. It translates to CASSLKGAMDSPLHF.

V and J are TRBV28 and TRBJ1-2; D gene uncertain. Trimming took off 5 bases at V and 4 bases at J, with 5 bases between the two ends. Germline V CDR1 and CDR2: MDHEN, SYDVKM. CDR3 length: 11 residues. The CDR3 sequence is CASSIFYGYTF. DNA for the CDR3: TGTGCCAGCAGTATCTTCTATGGCTACACCTTC.

The rearrangement joins TRBV14 to TRBJ2-7, with D unclear. The CDR3 totals 12 residues. From germline, CDR1 is SGHDN and CDR2 FVKESK. V shed 6 bases and J shed 3 bases, with 9 bases lying between them. In DNA form, the CDR3 reads TGTGCCAGCAGTCACACATTCTACGAGCAGTACTTC. Translated, it gives CASSHTFYEQYF.

The CDR3 nucleotides read TGTGCCAGCAGGACCCGGACAGGGGTCCCTAATGAAAAACTGTTTTTT. Encoded protein: CASRTRTGVPNEKLFF. The chain employs TRBV7-2 and TRBJ1-4, with 9 bases lining up with TRBD1. This CDR3 comprises 16 residues. CDR1 and CDR2 (germline): SGHTA, FQGNSA. Trimming cost V 6 bases and J 3 bases; bases outside gene matches: 8.

The gene calls are TRBV2 and TRBJ2-5; 7 bases fit TRBD2. Germline assignment: CDR1 SNHLY and CDR2 FYNNEI. The CDR3 has 12 amino acids. V lost 5 bases to trimming and J lost 5 bases; unmatched junction nucleotides: 2. The CDR3 spells CASSWGGETQYF. For the CDR3, the DNA is TGTGCCAGCAGTTGGGGGGGGGAGACCCAGTACTTC.

V gene TRBV11-2 combines with J gene TRBJ2-1; 8 nucleotides line up with TRBD2. Germline CDR1 and CDR2: SGHAT and FQNNGV. This CDR3 region has 17 residues. Trimming removed 6 bases from V and 3 bases from J; junction bases left unmatched: 13. The CDR3 DNA follows: TGTGCCAGCAGGGGGACTAGATTGCTGGTCGACTACAATGAGCAGTTCTTC. Protein product: CASRGTRLLVDYNEQFF.

The rearrangement uses TRBV7-6 and TRBJ1-1; 7 bases are a match to TRBD1. This CDR3 region has 17 residues. CDR1 and CDR2 from the germline V gene are SGHVS and FNYEAQ. With 4 bases clipped from V and 2 bases from J, the junction kept 13 bases outside the gene matches. The CDR3: CASSSPTGTVANTEAFF. The CDR3, as DNA: TGTGCCAGCAGCTCTCCCACCGGGACAGTGGCAAACACTGAAGCTTTCTTT.

Details on this clone: This CDR3 is also generated by other DNA sequences in the sample. This rearrangement joins TRBV7-9 to TRBJ1-5; TRBD1 agrees at 9 bases. The germline V gene has CDR1 SEHNR and CDR2 FQNEAQ (reference sequence). V was clipped by 5 bases and J by 2 bases; unmatched bases: 1. This CDR3 has 14 residues. The CDR3 sequence is CASSRDRGNQPQHF. CDR3 sequence (DNA): TGTGCCAGCAGCCGGGACAGGGGCAATCAGCCCCAGCATTTT.

The chain's CDR3 is CASSPPGPMNTEAFF. The CDR3 DNA follows: TGTGCCAGTAGTCCACCTGGTCCAATGAACACTGAAGCTTTCTTT. The chain carries TRBV19 and TRBJ1-1; no reliable D call. The ends were cut back, 5 bases at V and 0 bases at J, with 13 bases in the middle. From germline, CDR1 is LNHDA and CDR2 SQIVND (reference sequence). The CDR3 spans 15 residues.